The rows below give T cell receptor beta chains drawn from one sample of a study of shared clonotypes between healthy human individuals. This table comes from immunoSEQ multiplex PCR, and its TCRdb copy is limited to in-frame clones, with some not included. The profile shows about 2.4 million clones, over 85% of them singletons. Input material: naive CD4+ T cells from PBMCs. These receptors were obtained from a man in his late teens or twenties in good health. Some clones in this sample may be carry-over from other donors' samples. The CDR3 runs from the conserved cysteine through the conserved F or W. D genes are given only for firm matches. Clone size is given for some rows only: seen once, a few or many times, or a class if the clone is expanded.

clone_size j_call d_call v_call cdr3_aa cdr3_nt
NA TRBJ1-5 NA TRBV27 CASSSFSLRVYSNQPQHF TGTGCCAGCAGTTCCTTTTCGCTCCGGGTCTATAGCAATCAGCCCCAGCATTTT
NA TRBJ1-1 NA TRBV28 CASSLKGGGAFF TGTGCCAGCAGTTTAAAGGGGGGTGGGGCTTTCTTT
NA TRBJ1-3 TRBD1 TRBV9 CASSATRGQGLAGNTIYF TGTGCCAGCAGCGCCACCCGAGGACAGGGGTTAGCTGGAAACACCATATATTTT
NA TRBJ1-2 NA TRBV30 CACYWPPREGYTF TGTGCCTGCTACTGGCCCCCTCGGGAGGGCTACACCTTC
NA TRBJ1-5 NA TRBV28 CASSTHSLGGNQPQHF TGTGCCAGCAGTACCCACAGTCTTGGGGGCAATCAGCCCCAGCATTTT
NA TRBJ1-3 NA TRBV19 CASSFAGRSGNTIYF TGTGCCAGTAGTTTCGCAGGGCGCTCTGGAAACACCATATATTTT
NA TRBJ2-7 TRBD2 TRBV5-4 CASSPSGSSSYEQYF TGTGCCAGCAGCCCTAGCGGGAGCAGCTCCTACGAGCAGTACTTC
NA TRBJ1-5 TRBD1 TRBV27 CASSPGTVSNQPQHF TGTGCCAGCAGTCCAGGGACAGTTAGCAATCAGCCCCAGCATTTT
NA TRBJ1-1 TRBD1 TRBV6-5 CASSGRTGTEAFF TGTGCCAGCAGTGGGCGGACAGGGACTGAAGCTTTCTTT
NA TRBJ2-3 NA TRBV7-2 CASSLGGGTTDTQYF TGTGCCAGCAGCTTAGGTGGCGGGACCACAGATACGCAGTATTTT
NA TRBJ2-7 NA TRBV7-7 CASSATRAPAEQYF TGTGCCAGCAGCGCGACTAGGGCTCCTGCCGAGCAGTACTTC
NA TRBJ2-2 NA TRBV9 CASQGAGEGTGELFF TGTGCCTCCCAGGGGGCGGGAGAGGGCACCGGGGAGCTGTTTTTT
NA TRBJ2-7 NA TRBV7-3 CASSISGMGGDEQYF TGTGCCAGCAGCATCTCCGGGATGGGGGGCGACGAGCAGTACTTC
once TRBJ2-3 NA TRBV7-2 CASSLELGNTQYF TGTGCCAGCAGCTTAGAGTTGGGGAATACGCAGTATTTT
once TRBJ1-1 NA TRBV28 CASSIGAFTEAFF TGTGCCAGCAGTATAGGGGCTTTCACTGAAGCTTTCTTT
NA TRBJ2-7 NA TRBV7-9 CASSLEQISYEQYF TGTGCCAGCAGCTTAGAACAGATCTCCTACGAGCAGTACTTC
once TRBJ2-7 NA TRBV7-2 CASSPNTGTEQYF TGTGCCAGCAGCCCCAATACAGGAACCGAGCAGTACTTC
few TRBJ1-5 NA TRBV2 CASSELAGDLQPQHF TGTGCCAGCAGTGAATTGGCAGGGGATCTTCAGCCCCAGCATTTT
NA TRBJ1-6 NA TRBV28 CASWSGDSPLHF TGTGCCAGCTGGAGCGGGGATTCACCCCTCCACTTT
NA TRBJ2-7 NA TRBV19 CASSTRESTYEQYF TGTGCCAGTAGTACCCGGGAGTCAACCTACGAGCAGTACTTC
NA TRBJ2-5 NA TRBV7-6 CASTRSNRLIQETQYF TGTGCCAGCACCCGATCGAACAGGTTGATCCAAGAGACCCAGTACTTC
NA TRBJ1-1 NA TRBV6-6 CASSYERGDTEAFF TGTGCCAGCAGTTACGAGAGGGGGGACACTGAAGCTTTCTTT
NA TRBJ2-7 TRBD1 TRBV18 CASSPKDRDYEQYF TGTGCCAGCTCACCAAAGGACAGGGACTACGAGCAGTACTTC
NA TRBJ2-1 TRBD1 TRBV2 CASTGQVGNEQFF TGTGCCAGCACAGGACAGGTTGGCAATGAGCAGTTCTTC